Each of the 26 T cell receptor beta chains below was sequenced from the same sample in a study of blood T cell repertoires in COVID-19. Profiling relied on immunoSEQ multiplex PCR, and the TCRdb table lists in-frame clones only, not all of them. Of under 200,000 clones in the sample, roughly 84% were seen once. The material sequenced was peripheral blood. These receptors were obtained from a man aged 55 to 70 who had recovered from COVID-19.

V gene TRBV7-3 combines with J gene TRBJ2-1, with a tentative D call TRBD2 (6 bases). CDR3 length equals 15 residues. The V gene lost 5 bases and the J gene lost 6 bases, with 17 bases spanning the gap. Germline V gene lookup returns CDR1 SGHTA and CDR2 FQGTGA. The CDR3 here is CASSPVGGLSNEQFF. The CDR3 nucleotides read TGTGCCAGCAGCCCCGTTGGGGGACTTTCCAATGAGCAGTTCTTC. The variable domain in full, completed from reference TRBV7-3 and TRBJ2-1, reads GAGVSQTPSNKVTEKGKYVELRCDPISGHTALYWYRQSLGQGPEFLIYFQGTGAADDSGLPNDRFFAVRPEGSVSTLKIQRTERGDSAVYLCASSPVGGLSNEQFFGPGTRLTVL.

The count of this clone is one. CDR3 nucleotide sequence: TGTGCCAGCAGCTCTGAGAGGATCCCCTATGGCTACACCTTC. Protein: CASSSERIPYGYTF. The chain joins TRBV5-5 to TRBJ1-2; no reliable D call. V lost 3 bases, J lost 4 bases, and 13 bases lay in between. This CDR3 spans 14 amino acids. Germline CDR1 SGHKS, CDR2 YYEKEE (reference sequence).

The chain links TRBV19 to TRBJ2-7, with TRBD1 matching 7 bases. Germline loops: CDR1 LNHDA, CDR2 SQIVND (reference sequence). The junction had 5 bases not matched to a gene; V was cut back by 6 bases and J by 3 bases. This CDR3 is built from 13 residues. The CDR3 sequence: CASSHRGGYEQYF. Here the CDR3 DNA reads TGTGCCAGTAGCCACAGGGGTGGCTACGAGCAGTACTTC.

The chain combines TRBV5-1 with TRBJ1-4, with 10 nucleotides matching TRBD1. V shed 2 bases and J 7 bases; nucleotides not matched to a gene: 11. This CDR3 is built from 17 residues. Per the germline V gene, CDR1 is SGHRS and CDR2 is YFSETQ. CDR3 loop: CASSLGTGEIVGEKLFF. CDR3 bases: TGCGCCAGCAGCTTAGGGACAGGGGAGATCGTAGGTGAAAAACTGTTTTTT.

The chain carries TRBV7-3 and TRBJ2-5; TRBD2 might be the D (6 bases). V gave up 2 bases and J gave up 1 base, with 8 bases separating them. Per the germline V gene, CDR1 is SGHTA and CDR2 is FQGTGA. CDR3 length: 14 amino acids. Written as DNA, the CDR3 is TGTGCCAGCAGCTTAGCGGGGTCCCAAGAGACCCAGTACTTC. It specifies CASSLAGSQETQYF.

The chain has TRBV7-2 and TRBJ2-3; TRBD2 agrees at 8 bases. Losses at the gene ends were 11 bases for V and 5 bases for J; bases not matched to a gene: 12. Germline CDR1 and CDR2: SGHTA and FQGNSA. The CDR3 spans 14 residues. The CDR3 nucleotides read TGTGCCCACCCCGGGGGGGGGCAGGGAGATACGCAGTATTTT. Its translation is CAHPGGGQGDTQYF. Filled out from reference TRBV7-2 and TRBJ2-3, the complete variable domain reads GAGVSQSPSNKVTEKGKDVELRCDPISGHTALYWYRQSLGQGLEFLIYFQGNSAPDKSGLPSDRFSAERTGGSVSTLTIQRTQQEDSAVYLCAHPGGGQGDTQYFGPGTRLTVL.

CDR3 nucleotide sequence: TGCGCCAGCAGCCCCTTTTCCCGCTCTGGGGCCAACGTCCTGACTTTC. This translates into CASSPFSRSGANVLTF. V usage is TRBV4-1 and J usage is TRBJ2-6; no reliable D call. This CDR3 has 16 residues. The germline V gene encodes CDR1 MGHRA and CDR2 YSYEKL. Trimming removed 4 bases at V and 0 bases at J, with 10 bases between.

The chain has TRBV12-3 or TRBV12-4 and TRBJ2-7; 9 bases align to TRBD2. The CDR3 extends over 13 amino acids. V dropped 6 bases and J dropped 0; count of bases not matched to a gene: 0. The CDR3 DNA sequence: TGTGCCAGCAGGACTAGCGGCTCCTACGAGCAGTACTTC. Translating gives CASRTSGSYEQYF.

This clone occurred once. The chain is built from TRBV7-9 and TRBJ2-3, with 13 bases fitting TRBD2. The germline V gene encodes CDR1 SEHNR and CDR2 FQNEAQ (reference sequence). The CDR3 spans 16 residues. J was trimmed by 4 bases and V by 3 bases; bases with no gene match: 4. As DNA, the CDR3 is TGTGCCAGCAGCTTGTGGACTAGCGGGGGTTCAGATACGCAGTATTTT. Its translation: CASSLWTSGGSDTQYF. The entire variable domain, with the rest obtained from reference TRBV7-9 and TRBJ2-3, is as follows: DTGVSQNPRHKITKRGQNVTFRCDPISEHNRLYWYRQTLGQGPEFLTYFQNEAQLEKSRLLSDRFSAERPKGSFSTLEIQRTEQGDSAMYLCASSLWTSGGSDTQYFGPGTRLTVL.

This sequence joins TRBV7-2 and TRBJ1-5; D ambiguous. Germline CDR1 and CDR2: SGHTA and FQGNSA. The CDR3 is 13 amino acids. V lost 1 base and J 7 bases, leaving 8 bases between the germline ends. The CDR3 protein is CASSLEAGQPQHF. In DNA form, the CDR3 reads TGTGCCAGCAGCTTAGAGGCGGGACAGCCCCAGCATTTT.

V and J are TRBV4-3 and TRBJ1-1; 9 bases line up with TRBD1. The CDR3 is 18 amino acids. Trimming cost V 0 bases and J 7 bases; bases outside gene matches: 15. The germline V gene encodes CDR1 LGHNA and CDR2 YSLEER. This CDR3 reads CASSQDLVVTGGNFEAFF. CDR3 bases: TGCGCCAGCAGCCAAGATCTGGTTGTGACAGGGGGGAATTTTGAAGCTTTCTTT.

The chain employs TRBV21-1 and TRBJ2-1; the table names TRBD1, a call not compared with the DNA. TRBV21-1 is termed a pseudogene. This CDR3 contains 11 residues. For the CDR3, the DNA is TGTGCCAGCAGCGCCAGGGTGGGGCAGTTCTTC. Translating it yields CASSARVGQFF.

The chain couples TRBV19 to TRBJ2-3; 9 bases fit TRBD1. Unmatched junction bases numbered 5, after V lost 6 bases and J lost 4 bases. This CDR3 has 14 residues. In germline, CDR1 is LNHDA, CDR2 SQIVND (reference sequence). CDR3 coding DNA: TGTGCCAGTAGGGGCGGACAGGGGCCAGATACGCAGTATTTT. The encoded protein is CASRGGQGPDTQYF. The complete variable domain, with remaining parts taken from reference TRBV19 and TRBJ2-3, reads DGGITQSPKYLFRKEGQNVTLSCEQNLNHDAMYWYRQDPGQGLRLIYYSQIVNDFQKGDIAEGYSVSREKKESFPLTVTSAQKNPTAFYLCASRGGQGPDTQYFGPGTRLTVL.

This chain joins TRBV11-2 and TRBJ2-1; 7 nucleotides match TRBD1. There are 15 residues in the CDR3. From germline, CDR1 is SGHAT and CDR2 FQNNGV. The V gene end was trimmed by 5 bases and the J gene end by 9 bases; junction bases not matched to a gene: 13. The CDR3 loop is CASSMMTGTGREQFF. The CDR3 nucleotides read TGTGCCAGCAGCATGATGACAGGGACGGGGCGTGAGCAGTTCTTC.

This chain links TRBV19 with TRBJ2-7; 9 nucleotides match TRBD1. With 7 bases clipped from V and 0 bases from J, the junction kept 7 bases outside the gene matches. The length of the CDR3 is 15 residues. Germline V gene data show CDR1 as LNHDA and CDR2 as SQIVND (reference sequence). The CDR3 DNA follows: TGTGCCAGTAATCCGACAGGGGGTGGCTCCTACGAGCAGTACTTC. Protein: CASNPTGGGSYEQYF.

Notes on this clone: Other DNA sequences in this sample translate to the same CDR3. The V gene is TRBV6-5, the J gene TRBJ1-5, with D uncertain. The CDR3 length is 15 residues. Trimming pared 2 bases from V and 7 bases from J, leaving 15 bases between. Germline CDR1 MNHEY, CDR2 SVGAGI. The CDR3 nucleotides read TGTGCCAGCAGTTACGGGCGGGGTTTTCGACAGCCCCAGCATTTT. Encoded protein: CASSYGRGFRQPQHF.

The CDR3 DNA reads TGTGCCAGCAGCCAAGCCGAACCAGGGACAGCCTACACCGGGGAGCTGTTTTTT. Translated: CASSQAEPGTAYTGELFF. The genes are TRBV3-1 (or the pseudogene TRBV3-2) and TRBJ2-2; 7 bases match TRBD1. The CDR3 covers 18 residues. Germline-derived CDR1 and CDR2 are LGHDT and YNNKEL (reference sequence). V gave up 1 base and J gave up 3 bases; unmatched junction bases: 11.

The chain combines TRBV7-2 with TRBJ2-2; D is unclear. Germline V gene lookup returns CDR1 SGHTA and CDR2 FQGNSA. V dropped 4 bases and J dropped 0 bases, with 6 bases sitting between them. The CDR3 length is 14 residues. The DNA of the CDR3 is TGTGCCAGCAGCTCCATTTCGAACACCGGGGAGCTGTTTTTT. It translates to CASSSISNTGELFF. Variable domain in full (rest from reference TRBV7-2 and TRBJ2-2): GAGVSQSPSNKVTEKGKDVELRCDPISGHTALYWYRQSLGQGLEFLIYFQGNSAPDKSGLPSDRFSAERTGGSVSTLTIQRTQQEDSAVYLCASSSISNTGELFFGEGSRLTVL.

The chain has TRBV27 and TRBJ2-2; a weak D match, TRBD1 (5 bases). V gave up 5 bases and J gave up 1 base, with 11 bases separating them. The length of the CDR3 is 15 residues. Germline assignment: CDR1 MNHEY and CDR2 SMNVEV (reference sequence). The CDR3 DNA reads as TGTGCCAGCAGTGTCTACAGGATGAACACCGGGGAGCTGTTTTTT. Translated, it gives CASSVYRMNTGELFF.

The V and J genes are TRBV18 and TRBJ2-1, with D tentatively TRBD2 (6 bases). The ends were cut back, 0 bases at V and 2 bases at J, with 11 bases in the middle. CDR1 is KGHSH, CDR2 LQKENI, per germline. There are 16 residues in the CDR3. CDR3 protein: CASSPPGGVAYNEQFF. The CDR3 coding sequence is TGTGCCAGCTCACCACCTGGCGGGGTAGCCTACAATGAGCAGTTCTTC.

The rearrangement joins TRBV6-2 or TRBV6-3 to TRBJ2-5; 11 bases line up with TRBD2. This CDR3 has 19 residues. Germline CDR1 and CDR2: MNHEY and SVGEGT. The ends lost 0 bases at V and 0 bases at J; junction bases unmatched: 9. CDR3 nucleotides: TGTGCCAGCAGTTACTCGAGCCTAGCGGGGGGATCGTACCAAGAGACCCAGTACTTC. Its translation: CASSYSSLAGGSYQETQYF.

V is TRBV6-1 and J is TRBJ1-6; D is unresolved. The V and J ends lost 4 bases and 3 bases respectively, with 13 bases between them. The germline V gene encodes CDR1 MNHNS and CDR2 SASEGT. The CDR3 covers 16 residues. As DNA, the CDR3 is TGTGCCAGCAGTGCAGGAGGGTGGATCTATAATTCACCCCTCCACTTT. It encodes CASSAGGWIYNSPLHF.

The V gene is TRBV9, the J gene TRBJ1-3; D uncertain. Trimming took off 0 bases at V and 1 base at J, with 23 bases between the two ends. The germline CDR1 and CDR2 sequences are SGDLS and YYNGEE. The CDR3 length is 20 residues. CDR3 in DNA: TGTGCCAGCAGCGTAGAACCCCCACAACACGATCCGCTTTCTGGAAACACCATATATTTT. Amino acids: CASSVEPPQHDPLSGNTIYF.

The CDR3 region has the DNA TGCAGTGCTAGTTCCCCGGGGGGGACCTCCACAGATACGCAGTATTTT. It yields the protein CSASSPGGTSTDTQYF. The genes are TRBV20-1 and TRBJ2-3, with TRBD2 identical over 8 bases. The CDR3 sequence is 16 residues long. V was pared by 3 bases and J by 2 bases, with 10 bases of the junction left unmatched. Germline V gene data show CDR1 as DFQATT and CDR2 as SNEGSKA (reference sequence).

The chain recombines TRBV29-1 with TRBJ1-1; TRBD1 is a possible D gene (6 bases). CDR1 is SQVTM and CDR2 is ANQGSEA in the germline V gene. The V gene lost 6 bases and the J gene lost 3 bases, with 14 bases spanning the gap. The CDR3 totals 13 residues. The CDR3 region has the DNA TGCAGCGTCGCTGGAGGGGGGGACACTGAAGCTTTCTTT. This codes for CSVAGGGDTEAFF.

This sequence joins TRBV27 and TRBJ1-2; 9 bases map to TRBD1. Germline CDR1 is MNHEY and CDR2 is SMNVEV (reference sequence). The CDR3 runs to 14 residues. V trimming: 6 bases; J trimming: 7 bases; junction bases outside the gene matches: 9. CDR3 protein: CASSWDRVGGGYTF. The CDR3 DNA reads TGTGCCAGCAGCTGGGACAGGGTTGGGGGTGGCTACACCTTC.